This T cell receptor (beta chain) was sequenced in a study of CD8 T cells in ankylosing spondylitis. Overall study results and limits: A motif in TCR beta, a set of roughly eight highly homologous variants, appeared characteristic of ankylosing spondylitis blood. Clones linked with disease were CD8+ and fairly uncommon in the peripheral blood. Reactive arthritis synovial fluid and blood previously showed some of these motif variants. As reported, disease-linked clones showed significant enrichment in matched ankylosing spondylitis synovial fluid.

Library preparation for TCR beta used quantitative 5'-RACE with molecular barcodes. Via MiXCR, TCRdb re-called the 5' RACE reads, giving one row per CDR3 protein. The profile shows over 200,000 distinct CDR3 sequences, approximately 20% of them singletons. This clonotype was observed at least ten times. Antigen specificity is unknown. From germline, CDR1 is SGHRS and CDR2 YFSETQ. There are 12 residues in the CDR3. V gave up 5 bases and J gave up 3 bases, with 9 bases separating them. The chain combines TRBV5-1 with TRBJ2-7; D gene ambiguous. Sequencing used blood, either unsorted or a sorted T cell fraction (not recorded which). This receptor was taken from a male donor with ankylosing spondylitis. The CDR3 spells CASSLDGYEQYF. CDR3 sequence (DNA): TGCGCCAGCAGTCTGGACGGCTACGAGCAGTACTTC.